One TCR beta chain is described in this entry. Its matching antigen is unknown. Assay version v3.0 of immunoSEQ was used, and it was run at survey level. For each individual sample, sequencing targeted 40,000-50,000 T-cell genomes. Assay used: immunoSEQ multiplex PCR; TCRdb lists only in-frame clones, some missing. Among tens of thousands of clones listed, 95% were seen once. This sample stems from a study of long-term antiretroviral therapy in people with HIV. Broader study findings: Whereas controls had wider CDR3 length ranges, HIV repertoires had narrower ones. Clones that had undergone expansion before ART dominated the repertoire at all time points.

The ends lost 2 bases at V and 2 bases at J; junction bases unmatched: 4. The CDR3 spans 15 residues. The V gene's germline CDR1 is SGHVS and CDR2 FQNEAQ. Sequencing used unsorted PBMCs, obtained 5.3 years after starting antiretroviral therapy. The sequence was collected from a man aged 50 to 60 with HIV. The chain uses TRBV7-8 and TRBJ2-3; 7 bases are a match to TRBD2. The CDR3 DNA reads TGTGCCAGCAGCTTACCCCGGGGGGACACAGATACGCAGTATTTT. Amino acid sequence: CASSLPRGDTDTQYF. Combining the CDR3 with reference TRBV7-8 and TRBJ2-3 gives the whole variable domain GAGVSQSPRYKVAKRGQDVALRCDPISGHVSLFWYQQALGQGPEFLTYFQNEAQLDKSGLPSDRFFAERPEGSVSTLKIQRTQQEDSAVYLCASSLPRGDTDTQYFGPGTRLTVL.